These 27 T cell receptor beta chains came from one sample sequenced in a study of shared clonotypes between healthy human individuals. Generated by immunoSEQ multiplex PCR, the TCRdb table keeps only in-frame clones and is missing some. The sample holds 640,000 or so clones, about two thirds seen once. Sequencing was carried out using memory CD4+ T cells sorted from blood. Stated subset: CD45RA-negative fraction. The source is a woman between 25 and 40 years old in good health.

This clone was observed a few times. The chain has TRBV28 and TRBJ1-2; tentative D call: TRBD1 (6 bases). This CDR3 comprises 15 residues. Germline CDR1 MDHEN, CDR2 SYDVKM. The V and J ends lost 1 base and 8 bases respectively, with 17 bases between them. CDR3 nucleotide sequence: TGTGCCAGCAGTTTATCCTCCAGGGGAATTAGAGGCTACACCTTC. Translation: CASSLSSRGIRGYTF.

This chain links TRBV28 with TRBJ1-3; perhaps TRBD1 as D (5 bases). With 5 bases removed from V and 0 bases from J, the gap between germline ends came to 8 bases. CDR3 length equals 14 residues. Germline loops: CDR1 MDHEN, CDR2 SYDVKM. The CDR3 sequence is CASSIRGSGNTIYF. CDR3 DNA sequence: TGTGCCAGCAGTATTAGGGGCTCTGGAAACACCATATATTTT. Using reference TRBV28 and TRBJ1-3 for the parts outside the CDR3, the full variable domain is DVKVTQSSRYLVKRTGEKVFLECVQDMDHENMFWYRQDPGLGLRLIYFSYDVKMKEKGDIPEGYSVSREKKERFSLILESASTNQTSMYLCASSIRGSGNTIYFGEGSWLTVV.

This clone was detected only a few times. The chain couples TRBV7-2 to TRBJ2-5, with D possibly matching TRBD2 (6 bases). The CDR3 has 16 residues. V lost 6 bases and J lost 2, with 19 bases in between. CDR1 is SGHTA, CDR2 FQGNSA, per germline. CDR3 coding DNA: TGTGCCAGCAGAAGATCATTCGGGAGTAGGCAAGAGACCCAGTACTTC. Translated: CASRRSFGSRQETQYF.

This clone occurred once. This chain joins TRBV4-2 and TRBJ2-7, with 13 bases identical to TRBD2. This CDR3 has 19 residues. V lost 2 bases and J lost 2; bases outside the gene matches: 12. Germline assignment: CDR1 LGHNA and CDR2 YNFKEQ. The CDR3 DNA reads as TGTGCCAGCAGCCAATACGAACAGAAGGGACTAGCGGGGACCTACGAGCAGTACTTC. It codes for CASSQYEQKGLAGTYEQYF.

The chain joins TRBV6-1 to TRBJ2-1; a weak D match, TRBD1 (6 bases). V was trimmed by 7 bases and J by 4 bases, leaving 17 bases between them. CDR1 and CDR2 (germline): MNHNS, SASEGT. CDR3 length: 15 amino acids. CDR3: CASTTPGTPYNEQFF. The CDR3 DNA is TGTGCCAGCACCACCCCCGGGACACCATACAATGAGCAGTTCTTC.

Many counts were recorded for this clone. The genes are TRBV27 and TRBJ1-4; D gene unclear. Trimming cost V 1 base and J 7 bases, with 10 bases left between them. The CDR3 has 14 residues. Germline V CDR1 and CDR2: MNHEY, SMNVEV (reference sequence). As DNA, the CDR3 is TGTGCCAGCAGTTTATACTCGGCGACTGAAAAACTGTTTTTT. Encoded protein: CASSLYSATEKLFF. Full variable domain (remainder filled in from reference TRBV27 and TRBJ1-4): EAQVTQNPRYLITVTGKKLTVTCSQNMNHEYMSWYRQDPGLGLRQIYYSMNVEVTDKGDVPEGYKVSRKEKRNFPLILESPSPNQTSLYFCASSLYSATEKLFFGSGTQLSVL.

This clone was found a few times. The chain uses TRBV14 and TRBJ2-5; 10 bases are a match to TRBD1. Germline CDR1 reads SGHDN; CDR2 reads FVKESK. V dropped 4 bases and J dropped 4; count of bases not matched to a gene: 9. CDR3 length: 16 amino acids. The CDR3 DNA sequence: TGTGCCAGCAGCCCAGCTCGGACAGGGGGAACAGAGACCCAGTACTTC. This gives the protein CASSPARTGGTETQYF.

The count of this clone is one. This chain joins TRBV15 and TRBJ2-2; the D is unclear. The ends were cut back, 0 bases at V and 1 base at J, with 3 bases in the middle. The CDR3 runs 14 residues. Germline V gene data show CDR1 as LNHNV and CDR2 as YYDKDF (reference sequence). CDR3 DNA sequence: TGTGCCACCAGCAGAGATCTGAACACCGGGGAGCTGTTTTTT. This codes for CATSRDLNTGELFF.

This clone was found once. V is TRBV6-1 and J is TRBJ2-3; D unclear. This CDR3 is built from 15 residues. The V gene lost 8 bases and the J gene lost 1 base, with 16 bases spanning the gap. The V gene's germline CDR1 is MNHNS and CDR2 SASEGT. The CDR3 here is CASVYGAQGTDTQYF. In nucleotides, the CDR3 is TGTGCCAGCGTTTACGGCGCCCAGGGCACAGATACGCAGTATTTT.

About this clone: A far larger clone is only one base removed, so a read error is likely. V and J are TRBV2 and TRBJ2-5; either TRBD1 or TRBD2 may supply D (5 bases each). Germline V CDR1 and CDR2: SNHLY, FYNNEI. This CDR3 spans 13 amino acids. This CDR3 reads CASTGQIQEAQYF. In DNA, the CDR3 is TGTGCCAGCACGGGGCAGATTCAAGAGGCCCAGTACTTC.

This clone was recorded once. This sequence joins TRBV28 and TRBJ1-5, with TRBD1 matching 7 bases. Looked up from germline, CDR1 is MDHEN and CDR2 is SYDVKM. Germline trimming cut 5 bases from V and 4 bases from J; bases unmatched to any gene: 8. The length of the CDR3 is 15 residues. The CDR3 loop is CASSERDSINQPQHF. CDR3 nucleotide sequence: TGTGCCAGCAGTGAACGGGACAGCATAAATCAGCCCCAGCATTTT.

The chain links TRBV28 to TRBJ2-7, with unresolved D. CDR1 and CDR2 from the germline V gene are MDHEN and SYDVKM. This CDR3 region has 12 residues. V was pared by 5 bases and J by 0 bases, with 5 bases between. The CDR3 nucleotides are TGTGCCAGCAGTCACAGCTCCTACGAGCAGTACTTC. Protein sequence: CASSHSSYEQYF.

The genes are TRBV7-9 and TRBJ1-3, with 8 bases identical to TRBD1. V was pared by 5 bases and J by 2 bases, with 5 bases of the junction left unmatched. The CDR3 totals 15 residues. Germline V gene data show CDR1 as SEHNR and CDR2 as FQNEAQ (reference sequence). This CDR3 is CASSVGTGPGNTIYF. CDR3 DNA sequence: TGTGCCAGCAGCGTTGGGACAGGCCCTGGAAACACCATATATTTT.

The chain recombines TRBV4-1 with TRBJ2-7; 9 nucleotides line up with TRBD2. CDR1 is MGHRA, CDR2 YSYEKL, per germline. This CDR3 has 16 residues. V was clipped by 4 bases and J by 3 bases; unmatched bases: 10. The CDR3 reads CASSLNSGSSGYEQYF. CDR3 DNA: TGCGCCAGCAGCCTCAATAGCGGGAGTTCTGGCTACGAGCAGTACTTC.

V is TRBV27 and J is TRBJ1-2; D uncertain. The CDR3 contains 15 residues. Trimming pared 2 bases from V and 4 bases from J, leaving 14 bases between. CDR1 and CDR2 from the germline V gene are MNHEY and SMNVEV (reference sequence). Here the CDR3 DNA reads TGTGCCAGCAGTTTAGCCCCCCGGTCGTCCTATGGCTACACCTTC. Amino acid sequence: CASSLAPRSSYGYTF.

The CDR3 reads CASRPGRSDSGNTIYF. DNA for the CDR3: TGTGCCAGCAGGCCAGGACGGTCCGACTCTGGAAACACCATATATTTT. The rearrangement uses TRBV7-2 and TRBJ1-3; D gene ambiguous. Trimming cost V 6 bases and J 0 bases, with 15 bases left between them. The CDR3 covers 16 residues. Germline values: CDR1 SGHTA, CDR2 FQGNSA.

The J gene is TRBJ1-5, the V gene TRBV7-2, with D possibly matching TRBD1 (6 bases). Germline-derived CDR1 and CDR2 are SGHTA and FQGNSA. The CDR3 sequence is 15 residues long. V lost 4 bases and J lost 2, with 12 bases in between. The chain's CDR3 is CASSSKQGGNQPQHF. The CDR3 region has the DNA TGTGCCAGCAGCTCTAAACAGGGAGGCAATCAGCCCCAGCATTTT.

This sequence joins TRBV19 and TRBJ1-3, with D hard to call. Germline-derived CDR1 and CDR2 are LNHDA and SQIVND (reference sequence). The CDR3 totals 15 residues. Trimming removed 5 bases from V and 4 bases from J, with 15 bases in between. CDR3 loop: CASSFDVGRGNTIYF. As DNA, the CDR3 is TGTGCCAGTAGTTTCGATGTCGGACGCGGAAACACCATATATTTT.

The chain links TRBV4-1 to TRBJ1-3, with 7 bases that match TRBD1. CDR1 is MGHRA and CDR2 is YSYEKL in the germline V gene. The CDR3 totals 15 residues. The J segment lost 2 bases and the V segment lost 2 bases, leaving 3 bases of the junction unmatched. The CDR3 here is CASSQRTGAGNTIYF. Written as DNA, the CDR3 is TGCGCCAGCAGCCAAAGAACAGGGGCTGGAAACACCATATATTTT.

This clone turned up a few times. The chain has TRBV27 and TRBJ2-7, with TRBD2 matching over 9 bases. J gave up 5 bases and V 7 bases, and 12 bases lay outside the gene matches. Per the germline V gene, CDR1 is MNHEY and CDR2 is SMNVEV (reference sequence). There are 15 residues in the CDR3. The CDR3: CASKAVISGSNEQYF. Here the CDR3 DNA reads TGTGCCAGCAAGGCTGTGATTAGCGGGAGCAACGAGCAGTACTTC.

This chain connects TRBV19 to TRBJ2-7, with D perhaps being TRBD1 or TRBD2 (5 bases each). Germline CDR1 LNHDA, CDR2 SQIVND (reference sequence). With 6 bases removed from V and 2 bases from J, the gap between germline ends came to 20 bases. The CDR3 length is 16 residues. The CDR3 DNA is TGTGCCAGTAGCCCATATGGGGGAGTCGTAACCTACGAGCAGTACTTC. Translation: CASSPYGGVVTYEQYF. The full variable domain, in which reference TRBV19 and TRBJ2-7 provide the parts outside the CDR3, is DGGITQSPKYLFRKEGQNVTLSCEQNLNHDAMYWYRQDPGQGLRLIYYSQIVNDFQKGDIAEGYSVSREKKESFPLTVTSAQKNPTAFYLCASSPYGGVVTYEQYFGPGTRLTVT.

Here the CDR3 DNA reads TGTGCCAGCTACTACAGGAGGAACACTGAAGCTTTCTTT. This gives the protein CASYYRRNTEAFF. The chain couples TRBV2 to TRBJ1-1; D might be TRBD1 (5 bases). The ends were cut back, 8 bases at V and 1 base at J, with 11 bases in the middle. In germline, CDR1 is SNHLY, CDR2 FYNNEI. The CDR3 spans 13 residues.

V is TRBV5-8 and J is TRBJ1-1; D gene unclear. Per germline, CDR1 SGHTS and CDR2 YDEGEE. Deletions cut 1 base from V and 2 bases from J, with 9 bases between. CDR3 length: 14 residues. The CDR3 loop is CASSLYWTNTEAFF. As DNA, the CDR3 is TGTGCCAGCAGCTTGTATTGGACCAACACTGAAGCTTTCTTT.

The chain has TRBV28 and TRBJ2-3, with TRBD1 matching over 7 bases. The CDR3 extends over 15 amino acids. V trimming: 4 bases; J trimming: 1 base; junction bases outside the gene matches: 5. Germline V gives CDR1 MDHEN, CDR2 SYDVKM. CDR3 coding DNA: TGTGCCAGCAGTTCTCCCGGGACAGGCACAGATACGCAGTATTTT. The encoded protein is CASSSPGTGTDTQYF.

The rearrangement uses TRBV19 and TRBJ1-1; D is perhaps TRBD1 (5 bases). The germline CDR1 and CDR2 sequences are LNHDA and SQIVND (reference sequence). The V end was cut by 2 bases, the J end by 5 bases, with 12 bases between. The CDR3 has 14 amino acids. In DNA, the CDR3 is TGTGCCAGTAGTATAATGGGGGGGACGACTGAAGCTTTCTTT. This encodes CASSIMGGTTEAFF.

The chain is built from TRBV30 and TRBJ2-7; 9 positions agree with TRBD2. After removal of 0 bases from V and 2 bases from J, the junction contained 8 bases not matched to a gene. CDR3 length: 16 amino acids. Germline CDR1 GTSNPN, CDR2 SVGIG (reference sequence). The chain's CDR3 is CAWSVKGLARTYEQYF. The DNA of the CDR3 is TGTGCCTGGAGTGTTAAAGGACTAGCGAGAACCTACGAGCAGTACTTC.

About this clone: Other DNA sequences of this sample code for an identical CDR3. V gene TRBV28 combines with J gene TRBJ1-2; 9 bases match TRBD1. Per the germline V gene, CDR1 is MDHEN and CDR2 is SYDVKM. V lost 6 bases and J lost 4; bases outside the gene matches: 9. CDR3 size: 15 residues. The CDR3 nucleotides read TGTGCCAGCAGACCCACAGGGGGCGCGGGCTATGGCTACACCTTC. Translated: CASRPTGGAGYGYTF.